A selection of T cell receptor beta chains follows, all from one sample in a study of T cells after yellow fever vaccination. Each CDR3 protein gets one entry after TCRdb re-called the 5' RACE reads with MiXCR. This table has about 96,000 distinct CDR3 sequences, almost 9% appearing once. The source material was CD8+ T cells not binding an NS4B(214-222) dextramer, sorted from PBMCs, sampled roughly 14 days after the first yellow fever vaccination. These receptors all stem from a man aged 18 to 29 who received the YFV17D yellow fever vaccine. Both conserved end residues are part of each CDR3. The order of the fields is D gene, J gene, V gene, clone size, CDR3 DNA, CDR3 protein. D genes are given only for firm matches. Clone size is not always given. Where it is, it says once, few, many or a class for expanded clones.

TRBD2,TRBJ2-6,TRBV19,.,TGTGCCAGTCGAAGGGGACTAGCCCCCTCTGGGGCCAACGTCCTGACTTTC,CASRRGLAPSGANVLTF
.,TRBJ1-2,TRBV27,.,TGTGCCAGCAGTATCAACAGGGTGTGGGGCTACACCTTC,CASSINRVWGYTF
TRBD2,TRBJ2-1,TRBV3-1,.,TGTGCCAGCAGCCCTGTACCGGGAGGACTAGCGGATTTTTACAATGAGCAGTTCTTC,CASSPVPGGLADFYNEQFF
.,TRBJ2-3,TRBV7-2,.,TGTGCCAGCACCGAGGGGGTCACAGATACGCAGTATTTT,CASTEGVTDTQYF
.,TRBJ2-1,TRBV2,many,TGTGCCAGCAGTGAATACCGACAGTTAAACAATGAGCAGTTCTTC,CASSEYRQLNNEQFF
.,TRBJ1-5,TRBV6-2/TRBV6-3,.,TGTGCCAGCAGTGGGACCTATAGCAATCAGCCCCAGCATTTT,CASSGTYSNQPQHF
.,TRBJ2-7,TRBV27,.,TGTGCCAGCAGTTTTATATCGAGCGCAGACGAGCAGTACTTC,CASSFISSADEQYF
.,TRBJ2-5,TRBV27,few,TGTGCCAGCAGTTACTCTTGGGGGCCCCTACTAGTGCCCCAGTACTTC,CASSYSWGPLLVPQYF
.,TRBJ2-1,TRBV7-9,.,TGTGCCAGCAGCCCAGCTGGGATAGCTCCATACAATGAGCAGTTCTTC,CASSPAGIAPYNEQFF
.,TRBJ2-3,TRBV6-5,few,TGTGCCAGCAGTTACCCTAAACAGGGTTGGGGGCCCACAGATACGCAGTATTTT,CASSYPKQGWGPTDTQYF
.,TRBJ1-4,TRBV9,many,TGTGCCAGCAGCGACGGGACAAACGCTGTCAATGAAAAACTGTTTTTT,CASSDGTNAVNEKLFF
.,TRBJ1-1,TRBV27,many,TGTGCCAGCCAGGACGGGAACACTGAAGCTTTCTTT,CASQDGNTEAFF
TRBD2,TRBJ2-4,TRBV7-3,.,TGTGCCACCCTGAACAAGGGAGGGAACATTCAGTACTTC,CATLNKGGNIQYF
.,TRBJ2-1,TRBV4-3,few,TGCGCCAGCAGCCGCGAAGAGACAGCTAGAAGCTCCTACAATGAGCAGTTCTTC,CASSREETARSSYNEQFF
.,TRBJ1-1,TRBV3-1,many,TGTGCCAGCAGCCAAGAAAACTACAGATACACTGAAGCTTTCTTT,CASSQENYRYTEAFF
TRBD2,TRBJ2-6,TRBV7-9,.,TGTGCCAGCAGCTCGGCGGGGGGTTCGGAGGGGGCCAACGTCCTGACTTTC,CASSSAGGSEGANVLTF
.,TRBJ2-3,TRBV19,.,TGTGCCACCTCTCGGGGGACAGATACGCAGTATTTT,CATSRGTDTQYF
.,TRBJ1-1,TRBV4-1,few,TGCGCCAGCAGCCAAGATCCTGGCACTGAAGCTTTCTTT,CASSQDPGTEAFF
.,TRBJ2-2,TRBV13,.,TGTGCCAGCAGCTTCCTACAGTTTGGCACCGGGGAGCTGTTTTTT,CASSFLQFGTGELFF
.,TRBJ2-2,TRBV6-1,few,TGTGCCAGCGGGGGGACAACGAACACCGGGGAGCTGTTTTTT,CASGGTTNTGELFF
.,TRBJ2-7,TRBV4-3,.,TGCGCCAGCAGCCAGGGGTTCGGCTACGAGCAGTACTTC,CASSQGFGYEQYF
TRBD1,TRBJ2-7,TRBV19,few,TGTGCCAGTAGCTATGGACCGGGACAGGGCTACGAGCAGTACTTC,CASSYGPGQGYEQYF
.,TRBJ1-4,TRBV29-1,many,TGCAGCGTGGGGACGGACCCTAATGAAAAACTGTTTTTT,CSVGTDPNEKLFF
TRBD1,TRBJ2-5,TRBV19,.,TGTGCCAGTAGTGCGACCGACTGGGGACAGGGGGCAGACGAGACCCAGTACTTC,CASSATDWGQGADETQYF
.,TRBJ2-1,TRBV27,.,TGTGCCAGCAGTTTAGGGGGGACCTACAATGAGCAGTTCTTC,CASSLGGTYNEQFF
.,TRBJ1-1,TRBV19,few,TGTGCCAGTAGTTGGGGGTCCAACACTGAAGCTTTCTTT,CASSWGSNTEAFF
TRBD2,TRBJ2-5,TRBV4-3,few,TGCGCCAGCAGCCAAGACGCACTAGCGGGGGCCCTAGGGGCCCAAGAGACCCAGTACTTC,CASSQDALAGALGAQETQYF
TRBD1,TRBJ1-1,TRBV4-2,many,TGTGCCAGCAGCTCCGGACAGGGGATTGCTGAAGCTTTCTTT,CASSSGQGIAEAFF
.,TRBJ1-1,TRBV12-3/TRBV12-4,many,TGTGCCAGCAGCAATACAGGAGGGGACACTGAAGCTTTCTTT,CASSNTGGDTEAFF
TRBD2,TRBJ2-5,TRBV6-2/TRBV6-3,few,TGTGCCAGCAGCCAAGAGCCTAGCGGGGCAAAGTACCAAGAGACCCAGTACTTC,CASSQEPSGAKYQETQYF
TRBD2,TRBJ2-3,TRBV4-1,few,TGCGCCAGCAGCCATACTAGCGGAACCACAGATACGCAGTATTTT,CASSHTSGTTDTQYF
.,TRBJ1-6,TRBV12-3/TRBV12-4,few,TGTGCCAGCAGTCCCTTTAATTCACCCCTCCACTTT,CASSPFNSPLHF
.,TRBJ2-3,TRBV27,few,TGTGCCAGCACCCTCAGGGGGGGGCACACAGATACGCAGTATTTT,CASTLRGGHTDTQYF
TRBD2,TRBJ2-5,TRBV28,few,TGTGCCAGCAGTTCGCGGGGGTTGATACAAGAGACCCAGTACTTC,CASSSRGLIQETQYF
TRBD1,TRBJ1-2,TRBV27,.,TGTGCCAGCAGTCTAGCCCCGACAGGGGGTGGCGGCTACACCTTC,CASSLAPTGGGGYTF
.,TRBJ2-3,TRBV19,.,TGTGCCAGTAGTTGGGGACTTTTCACAGATTCGCAGTATTTT,CASSWGLFTDSQYF
.,TRBJ2-1,TRBV29-1,many,TGCAGCGTTACGGACGGAGCGAGGAATGAGCAGTTCTTC,CSVTDGARNEQFF
.,TRBJ1-1,TRBV5-1,few,TGCGCCAGCAGCTTGAGTGGGCAGGGAGGAGGTGAAGCTTTCTTT,CASSLSGQGGGEAFF
.,TRBJ2-2,TRBV6-1,few,TGTGCCAGCAGTGAATACCGGACAGATATGTGGGCCGGGGAGCTGTTTTTT,CASSEYRTDMWAGELFF
.,TRBJ2-2,TRBV4-1,.,TGCGCCAGCAGCCAGCGGGACGTCAGCGGGGAGCTGTTTTTT,CASSQRDVSGELFF
.,TRBJ2-3,TRBV6-1,.,TGTGCCAGCAGTGGGCCCGGGGCAGATACGCAGTATTTT,CASSGPGADTQYF
.,TRBJ2-5,TRBV7-2,few,TGTGCCAGCAGCTCGGACCCAACCGGTGGGGGAGAGACCCAGTACTTC,CASSSDPTGGGETQYF
.,TRBJ1-1,TRBV6-2/TRBV6-3,few,TGTGCCAGCAGTTACTCGACACAGGGAGGCACTGAAGCTTTCTTT,CASSYSTQGGTEAFF
.,TRBJ1-4,TRBV27,.,TGTGCCAGCAGGCTACGTGGGGGGGCTCGGGAAAAACTGTTTTTT,CASRLRGGAREKLFF
.,TRBJ2-5,TRBV29-1,.,TGCAGCGTTGGAGGGGCTGGGGTGAAGTACTTC,CSVGGAGVKYF
.,TRBJ2-1,TRBV29-1,.,TGCAGCGTTCGGACCGCAGGGGTTATAGGCTCCTACAATGAGCAGTTCTTC,CSVRTAGVIGSYNEQFF
TRBD2,TRBJ2-2,TRBV5-1,.,TGCGCCAGCAGCTTGTTTCAGGGACTAGCGGGGGTTTCCGGGGAGCTGTTTTTT,CASSLFQGLAGVSGELFF